The 29 T cell receptor beta chains reported below all come from one sample, sequenced in a study of OX40 agonist ivuxolimab in advanced cancers. The repertoire was sequenced with immunoSEQ multiplex PCR; TCRdb's copy has only in-frame clones and lacks some. The sample holds tens of thousands of clones, 85% to 90% seen once. The specimen comprised CD4+ or CD8+ T cells sorted from blood, sampled in a trial of the OX40 agonist ivuxolimab. These receptors originate from an adult with an advanced solid tumor such as melanoma, head and neck, liver or kidney cancer.

The chain has TRBV10-1 and TRBJ2-1; 7 nucleotides align to TRBD2. The CDR3 extends over 14 amino acids. Germline V lookup: CDR1 WNHNN, CDR2 SYGVQD (reference sequence). Losses at the gene ends were 2 bases for V and 9 bases for J; bases not matched to a gene: 7. The CDR3 region has the DNA TGCGCCAGCAGTGAGCTGACTAGCCAGGGTGAGCAGTTCTTC. This codes for CASSELTSQGEQFF.

The CDR3 loop reads CATRGNTDNEQFF. CDR3 nucleotide sequence: TGTGCCACTAGGGGGAATACCGACAATGAGCAGTTCTTC. This chain uses TRBV10-3 with TRBJ2-1, with D maybe TRBD1 (6 bases). CDR1 is ENHRY, CDR2 SYGVKD, per germline. The CDR3 contains 13 residues. The germline V and J ends were trimmed by 10 bases and 5 bases, with 15 bases remaining between them.

The CDR3 sequence: CASSPPPIGQETQYF. CDR3 coding DNA: TGTGCCAGCAGTCCGCCCCCGATCGGCCAAGAGACCCAGTACTTC. The chain employs TRBV28 and TRBJ2-5, with no clear D. V shed 5 bases and J shed 1 base, with 14 bases lying between them. CDR1 is MDHEN and CDR2 is SYDVKM in the germline V gene. CDR3 length: 15 amino acids. Variable domain in full (rest from reference TRBV28 and TRBJ2-5): DVKVTQSSRYLVKRTGEKVFLECVQDMDHENMFWYRQDPGLGLRLIYFSYDVKMKEKGDIPEGYSVSREKKERFSLILESASTNQTSMYLCASSPPPIGQETQYFGPGTRLLVL.

The J gene is TRBJ2-1, the V gene TRBV6-5; possibly TRBD2 for D (5 bases). Trimming took off 6 bases at V and 10 bases at J, with 22 bases between the two ends. The CDR3 totals 15 residues. Germline loops: CDR1 MNHEY, CDR2 SVGAGI. In DNA form, the CDR3 reads TGTGCCAGCAGAGAAAGTCCCACTAGTCTGGGCGAGCAGTTCTTC. Amino acids: CASRESPTSLGEQFF.

This chain uses TRBV2 with TRBJ1-1; D perhaps matches TRBD1 (6 bases). Trimming stripped 3 bases from V and 3 bases from J, with 11 bases between. Germline V CDR1 and CDR2: SNHLY, FYNNEI. There are 14 residues in the CDR3. CDR3 protein: CASSDVYRDTEAFF. In DNA, the CDR3 is TGTGCCAGCAGTGATGTTTACAGGGACACTGAAGCTTTCTTT.

The chain joins TRBV6-1 to TRBJ1-2, with D hard to call. The CDR3 totals 14 residues. V was trimmed by 1 base and J by 4 bases, leaving 10 bases between them. Germline lookup yields CDR1 MNHNS and CDR2 SASEGT. This CDR3 reads CASSEGVGIYGYTF. The CDR3, as DNA: TGTGCCAGCAGTGAAGGGGTAGGGATCTATGGCTACACCTTC.

CDR3 loop: CASSSGLAGRTDTQYF. Written as DNA, the CDR3 is TGCGCCAGCAGCTCCGGACTAGCGGGCCGCACAGATACGCAGTATTTT. The chain combines TRBV5-1 with TRBJ2-3; 11 nucleotides agree with TRBD2. V shed 3 bases, J shed 1 base, and the junction held 4 bases outside the gene matches. From germline, CDR1 is SGHRS and CDR2 YFSETQ. The CDR3 extends over 16 amino acids.

The rearrangement uses TRBV4-1 and TRBJ1-2, with D maybe TRBD1 (6 bases). The germline V gene has CDR1 MGHRA and CDR2 YSYEKL. The V end was cut by 1 base, the J end by 2 bases, with 11 bases between. This CDR3 region has 15 residues. The CDR3 nucleotides read TGCGCCAGCAGCCAAGTTCCGGGGGCAAACTATGGCTACACCTTC. It translates to CASSQVPGANYGYTF.

This chain connects TRBV2 to TRBJ2-1; no clear D. Germline V gene lookup returns CDR1 SNHLY and CDR2 FYNNEI. V was clipped by 4 bases and J by 9 bases, with 7 bases between them. The CDR3 totals 11 residues. CDR3 coding DNA: TGTGCCAGCAGTGGGTGGATTGAGCAGTTCTTC. It encodes CASSGWIEQFF.

This sequence joins TRBV6-1 and TRBJ2-1; the match to TRBD1 covers 7 bases. CDR3 length: 15 residues. Trimming took 5 bases from V and 1 from J; bases not matched to a gene: 5. Germline values: CDR1 MNHNS, CDR2 SASEGT. Here the CDR3 reads CASSPLTGSYNEQFF. The CDR3 coding sequence is TGTGCCAGCAGTCCCTTGACAGGGTCCTACAATGAGCAGTTCTTC.

The chain recombines TRBV27 with TRBJ2-7; D may match TRBD1 or TRBD2 (6 bases each). Trimming pared 6 bases from V and 2 bases from J, leaving 14 bases between. The CDR3 length is 14 residues. In germline, CDR1 is MNHEY, CDR2 SMNVEV (reference sequence). CDR3 region: CASSRLGGTYEQYF. The CDR3 DNA is TGTGCCAGCAGCAGATTAGGGGGGACCTACGAGCAGTACTTC.

This clone was counted between two and nine times. The gene calls are TRBV5-1 and TRBJ1-1; D gene unclear. Germline CDR1 and CDR2: SGHRS and YFSETQ. Trimming stripped 0 bases from V and 1 base from J, with 16 bases between. This CDR3 contains 17 residues. The CDR3: CASSLVELYGGNTEAFF. CDR3 coding DNA: TGCGCCAGCAGCTTGGTTGAGCTCTACGGTGGGAACACTGAAGCTTTCTTT.

The chain couples TRBV19 to TRBJ2-1, with 10 bases matching TRBD2. This CDR3 region has 15 residues. After removal of 3 bases from V and 7 bases from J, the junction contained 6 bases not matched to a gene. Germline-derived CDR1 and CDR2 are LNHDA and SQIVND (reference sequence). CDR3 sequence reads: CASSMGSGRYNEQFF. CDR3 coding DNA: TGTGCCAGTAGTATGGGTAGCGGGAGGTATAATGAGCAGTTCTTC.

V usage is TRBV11-3 and J usage is TRBJ2-1; TRBD1 is a possible D gene (5 bases). V was trimmed by 3 bases and J by 2 bases, leaving 11 bases between them. CDR3 size: 15 residues. The V gene's germline CDR1 is SGHNT and CDR2 YENEEA. CDR3 in amino acids: CASSFRTDTYNEQFF. CDR3 DNA: TGTGCCAGCAGCTTCAGGACGGACACCTACAATGAGCAGTTCTTC.

The rearrangement uses TRBV5-1 and TRBJ1-1; the D gene is possibly TRBD1 (6 bases). Germline values: CDR1 SGHRS, CDR2 YFSETQ. The CDR3 sequence is 13 residues long. Between the trimmed V and J ends, which lost 0 bases and 7 bases, there was a span of 10 bases. The CDR3 reads CASSLDRDFEAFF. The CDR3 nucleotides read TGCGCCAGCAGCTTGGACAGGGACTTTGAAGCTTTCTTT.

The chain employs TRBV4-1 and TRBJ2-1, with 7 bases matching TRBD2. Germline CDR1 MGHRA, CDR2 YSYEKL. After removal of 0 bases from V and 5 bases from J, the junction contained 7 bases not matched to a gene. This CDR3 comprises 16 residues. The chain's CDR3 is CASSQEHRTRHNEQFF. DNA of the CDR3: TGCGCCAGCAGCCAAGAGCATAGGACTAGGCACAATGAGCAGTTCTTC.

The J gene is TRBJ2-7, the V gene TRBV7-2; possibly TRBD2 for D (6 bases). CDR3 length: 17 residues. Germline V lookup: CDR1 SGHTA, CDR2 FQGNSA. V lost 1 base, J lost 0 bases, and 16 bases lay in between. This chain's CDR3 is CASSLVGTGLSSYEQYF. The CDR3 coding sequence is TGTGCCAGCAGCTTAGTAGGGACGGGACTGAGCTCCTACGAGCAGTACTTC.

The chain couples TRBV5-4 to TRBJ2-5; TRBD1 matches 9 bases. This CDR3 contains 16 residues. Trimming at V came to 4 bases and at J to 5 bases, leaving 12 bases not matched to a gene. In germline, CDR1 is SGHNT, CDR2 YYREEE (reference sequence). CDR3 region: CASSGGDREVGETQYF. CDR3 coding DNA: TGTGCCAGCAGCGGGGGGGACAGGGAGGTCGGGGAGACCCAGTACTTC.

This clone came up once. The gene calls are TRBV5-1 and TRBJ2-5, with unresolved D. Trimming pared 0 bases from V and 9 bases from J, leaving 18 bases between. This CDR3 has 15 amino acids. Germline V lookup: CDR1 SGHRS, CDR2 YFSETQ. In DNA form, the CDR3 reads TGCGCCAGCAGCTTGGGAGGCAATGTAGGGTTGTCCCAGTACTTC. Its protein product is CASSLGGNVGLSQYF.

This chain uses TRBV18 with TRBJ2-5; weak D call: TRBD2 (5 bases). This CDR3 has 14 amino acids. Germline V CDR1 and CDR2: KGHSH, LQKENI. The V gene lost 4 bases and the J gene lost 5 bases, with 14 bases spanning the gap. The CDR3 coding sequence is TGTGCCAGCTCACGCGGCCTAGCTGGGGAGACCCAGTACTTC. Translated, it gives CASSRGLAGETQYF.

CDR3 region: CASSQSELAGGQETQYF. CDR3 DNA sequence: TGCGCCAGCAGTCAATCAGAACTAGCGGGAGGGCAAGAGACCCAGTACTTC. V gene TRBV23-1 combines with J gene TRBJ2-5; 13 bases match TRBD2. TRBV23-1 is placed among ORFs of uncertain function. The CDR3 length is 17 residues. V dropped 0 bases and J dropped 2; count of bases not matched to a gene: 3.

V and J are TRBV7-9 and TRBJ2-5; 8 nucleotides align to TRBD2. This CDR3 is 15 amino acids long. V was clipped by 5 bases and J by 4 bases; unmatched bases: 9. CDR1 SEHNR and CDR2 FQNEAQ come from the germline V gene (reference sequence). CDR3 DNA: TGTGCCAGCAGCCGCGGACTAGCCGCGGGAGAGACCCAGTACTTC. Amino acid sequence: CASSRGLAAGETQYF.

This clone was counted a single time. The gene calls are TRBV10-3 and TRBJ2-2, with 8 bases aligning to TRBD1. Looked up from germline, CDR1 is ENHRY and CDR2 is SYGVKD. The V segment lost 4 bases and the J segment 7 bases; nucleotides outside the gene matches: 5. This CDR3 has 14 amino acids. This chain's CDR3 is CAISVGQGRGELFF. For the CDR3, the DNA is TGTGCCATCAGTGTCGGACAGGGCCGCGGGGAGCTGTTTTTT.

This chain connects TRBV11-2 to TRBJ2-5, with D uncertain. The J call may be incorrect, as the DNA end agrees better with TRBJ2-7. Germline values: CDR1 SGHAT, CDR2 FQNNGV. This CDR3 has 15 amino acids. The CDR3 DNA sequence: TGTGCCAGCAGCTTCAGTCCGGTCCATTCATACGAGCAGTACTTC. Its translation is CASSFSPVHSYEQYF.

The chain recombines TRBV5-1 with TRBJ2-3; D ambiguous. The germline gives CDR1 SGHRS, CDR2 YFSETQ. This CDR3 spans 14 amino acids. Trimming left V 4 bases short and J 0 bases short, with 9 bases between. CDR3 sequence: CASSALGSTDTQYF. The CDR3 DNA is TGCGCCAGCAGCGCCCTAGGAAGCACAGATACGCAGTATTTT.

This clone has a handful of counts. This chain links TRBV14 with TRBJ2-7, with TRBD1 as a possible D gene (5 bases). Germline V gene lookup returns CDR1 SGHDN and CDR2 FVKESK. The CDR3 extends over 15 amino acids. The ends were cut back, 0 bases at V and 5 bases at J, with 14 bases in the middle. Written as DNA, the CDR3 is TGTGCCAGCAGCCAAGATGCAGGCAGGGTTCACGAGCAGTACTTC. The encoded protein is CASSQDAGRVHEQYF.

The rearrangement links TRBV6-1 to TRBJ2-7, with D possibly matching TRBD1 (5 bases). Per the germline V gene, CDR1 is MNHNS and CDR2 is SASEGT. This CDR3 has 12 amino acids. V dropped 5 bases and J dropped 6 bases, with 11 bases sitting between them. The CDR3 DNA follows: TGTGCCAGCAGTACTACTACAGGCGAGCAGTACTTC. This codes for CASSTTTGEQYF.

This rearrangement joins TRBV19 to TRBJ1-4, with 7 positions matching TRBD1. The CDR3 sequence is 15 residues long. Trimming at V came to 6 bases and at J to 5 bases, leaving 9 bases not matched to a gene. Germline V gives CDR1 LNHDA, CDR2 SQIVND (reference sequence). Here the CDR3 DNA reads TGTGCCAGTAGGGCCACAGGGGCGCCAAATGAAAAACTGTTTTTT. Its protein product is CASRATGAPNEKLFF. The full variable domain, its missing parts supplied by reference TRBV19 and TRBJ1-4, is DGGITQSPKYLFRKEGQNVTLSCEQNLNHDAMYWYRQDPGQGLRLIYYSQIVNDFQKGDIAEGYSVSREKKESFPLTVTSAQKNPTAFYLCASRATGAPNEKLFFGSGTQLSVL.

The chain joins TRBV28 to TRBJ2-5; D not certain. This CDR3 contains 13 residues. Trimming took 8 bases from V and 3 from J, leaving 13 bases between them. CDR1 is MDHEN and CDR2 is SYDVKM in the germline V gene. The CDR3 nucleotides are TGTGCCAGCCTCGTTTCTAGGGAAGAGACCCAGTACTTC. It codes for CASLVSREETQYF.